Presented here are 9 T cell receptor beta chains from one specimen sequenced in a study of preoperative IRX-2 immunotherapy in early breast cancer. Treatment indicated: preoperative locoregional IRX-2 cytokine immunotherapy. This table comes from immunoSEQ multiplex PCR, and its TCRdb copy is limited to in-frame clones, with some not included. The data hold 95,000 to 100,000 clones, with 70% to 90% observed a single time. The starting material was tumor tissue, obtained after IRX-2 immunotherapy. These receptors all stem from a human donor with breast cancer.

The rearrangement links TRBV28 to TRBJ1-2; 7 positions agree with TRBD1. V shed 10 bases, J shed 2 bases, and the junction held 10 bases outside the gene matches. There are 14 residues in the CDR3. Per the germline V gene, CDR1 is MDHEN and CDR2 is SYDVKM. The CDR3 nucleotides are TGTGCCATCACGACGGGACAGCTGAACTATGGCTACACCTTC. This codes for CAITTGQLNYGYTF.

This chain links TRBV7-6 with TRBJ2-4; D is unresolved. The V gene lost 4 bases and the J gene lost 3 bases, with 13 bases spanning the gap. Germline V gene sequence: CDR1 SGHVS, CDR2 FNYEAQ. The CDR3 length is 15 residues. CDR3 in DNA: TGTGCCAGCAGCTCTGGAGCGACATACAAAAACATTCAGTACTTC. Encoded protein: CASSSGATYKNIQYF.

The chain recombines TRBV19 with TRBJ2-7; D unresolved. V was clipped by 2 bases and J by 2 bases, with 13 bases between them. CDR1 is LNHDA and CDR2 is SQIVND in the germline V gene (reference sequence). This CDR3 region has 15 residues. In nucleotides, the CDR3 is TGTGCCAGTAGTATACAGTTGGACGCTCCCTACGAGCAGTACTTC. This encodes CASSIQLDAPYEQYF. The full variable domain, completed using reference TRBV19 and TRBJ2-7, is DGGITQSPKYLFRKEGQNVTLSCEQNLNHDAMYWYRQDPGQGLRLIYYSQIVNDFQKGDIAEGYSVSREKKESFPLTVTSAQKNPTAFYLCASSIQLDAPYEQYFGPGTRLTVT.

This rearrangement joins TRBV6-8 to TRBJ2-3, with 12 positions matching TRBD1. CDR3 length: 15 amino acids. In germline, CDR1 is MNHGY, CDR2 SAAAGT. Unmatched junction bases numbered 8, after V lost 8 bases and J lost 5 bases. The CDR3 nucleotides read TGTGCCAGCTATCGGGACAGGGGGCGGGTAGATACGCAGTATTTT. It encodes CASYRDRGRVDTQYF.

The V call is TRBV28, the J call TRBJ1-2; D is ambiguous. Between the trimmed V and J ends, which lost 5 bases and 5 bases, there was a span of 9 bases. The CDR3 runs to 12 residues. CDR1 MDHEN and CDR2 SYDVKM come from the germline V gene. In nucleotides, the CDR3 is TGTGCCAGCAGTACCCCGGGGTATGGCTACACCTTC. Amino acid sequence: CASSTPGYGYTF.

This clone occurred once. The rearrangement uses TRBV11-3 and TRBJ2-7; possible D gene TRBD2, 6 bases. The V and J ends lost 3 bases and 6 bases respectively, with 15 bases between them. Per germline, CDR1 SGHNT and CDR2 YENEEA. The CDR3 spans 14 residues. The CDR3 DNA reads TGTGCCAGCAGCTTGGGGCAGGGAGGAAGCGAGCAGTACTTC. It specifies CASSLGQGGSEQYF.

The chain is built from TRBV7-4 and TRBJ2-2; D is unresolved. The CDR3 is made up of 14 amino acids. The germline V gene has CDR1 SGHVT and CDR2 SQSDAQ. V shed 5 bases and J shed 1 base, with 8 bases lying between them. The CDR3 region has the DNA TGTGCCAGCAGCCGAGGACGGAACACCGGGGAGCTGTTTTTT. Protein product: CASSRGRNTGELFF.

The chain recombines TRBV7-7 with TRBJ2-7; D might be TRBD1 (6 bases). Germline V gene lookup returns CDR1 SSHAT and CDR2 FNYEAQ (reference sequence). This CDR3 is 15 amino acids long. Trimming cost V 5 bases and J 2 bases, with 16 bases left between them. The CDR3 nucleotides read TGTGCCAGCAGCCAAGGGGCACAGGGCCCCTACGAGCAGTACTTC. Its protein is CASSQGAQGPYEQYF.

This chain connects TRBV29-1 to TRBJ2-3; TRBD1 aligns across 9 bases. The CDR3 is 12 amino acids. V was pared by 6 bases and J by 11 bases, with 9 bases of the junction left unmatched. Germline lookup yields CDR1 SQVTM and CDR2 ANQGSEA. The CDR3 coding sequence is TGCAGCGTCGTCCCGGGACAGGGACGGCAGTATTTT. It specifies CSVVPGQGRQYF.